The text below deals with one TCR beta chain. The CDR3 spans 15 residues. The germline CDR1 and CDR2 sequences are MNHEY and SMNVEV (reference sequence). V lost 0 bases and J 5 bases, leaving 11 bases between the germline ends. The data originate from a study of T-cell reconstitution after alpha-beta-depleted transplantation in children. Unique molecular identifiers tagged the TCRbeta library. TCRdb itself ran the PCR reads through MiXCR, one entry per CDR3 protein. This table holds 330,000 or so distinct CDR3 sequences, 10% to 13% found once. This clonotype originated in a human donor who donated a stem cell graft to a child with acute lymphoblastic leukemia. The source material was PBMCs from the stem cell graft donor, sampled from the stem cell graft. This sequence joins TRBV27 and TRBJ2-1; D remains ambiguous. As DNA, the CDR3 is TGTGCCAGCAGTTTATCGGTGGCGCCTGACAATGAGCAGTTCTTC. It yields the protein CASSLSVAPDNEQFF.